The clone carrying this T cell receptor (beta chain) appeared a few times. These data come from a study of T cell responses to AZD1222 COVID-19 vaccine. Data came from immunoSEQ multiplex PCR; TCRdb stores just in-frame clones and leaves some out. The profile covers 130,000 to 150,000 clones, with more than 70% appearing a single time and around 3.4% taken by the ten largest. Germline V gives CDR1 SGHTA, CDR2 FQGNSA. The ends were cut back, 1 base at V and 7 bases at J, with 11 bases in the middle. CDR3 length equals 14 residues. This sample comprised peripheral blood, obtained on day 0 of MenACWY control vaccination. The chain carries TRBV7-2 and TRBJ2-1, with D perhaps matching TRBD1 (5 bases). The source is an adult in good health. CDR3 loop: CASSLEQVGNEQFF. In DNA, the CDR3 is TGTGCCAGCAGCTTAGAACAGGTGGGAAATGAGCAGTTCTTC. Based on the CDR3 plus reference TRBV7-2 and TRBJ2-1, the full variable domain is GAGVSQSPSNKVTEKGKDVELRCDPISGHTALYWYRQSLGQGLEFLIYFQGNSAPDKSGLPSDRFSAERTGGSVSTLTIQRTQQEDSAVYLCASSLEQVGNEQFFGPGTRLTVL.